This T cell receptor beta chain stems from a study of blood T cell repertoires in COVID-19 (TCRdb year 2020). General notes on the study: The collaborator samples originated in the United States, Italy and Spain and spanned the acute and convalescent phases of COVID-19. The material from the prospective study consisted of cDNA or gDNA derived from T cells, B-cell-depleted T cells, or PBMCs. Subjects who had been exposed to COVID-19, were actively infected with it, or had recovered from it provided the deeply sampled blood TCRbeta repertoires that made up the dataset. A freely available public database, intended as a resource for researchers studying the immune response to SARS-CoV-2, is where the repertoires were released. The samples were drawn from the first 160 participants of the ongoing ImmuneRACE study and from 950 to 1,500 subjects provided by 6 global collaborators. Sample metadata almost always included a de-identified subject ID, COVID-19 status, age in years and sex. Where HLA class I and class II types were available, the types were taken from metadata supplied by the sample provider, not from assay-based typing. The research as a whole found: How much clinical and demographic metadata was included differed by source and by participant, and the metadata was provided uncurated.

Collaborating institutions collected whole blood in K2EDTA tubes following their own protocols. For TCRbeta analysis, collaborator samples were shipped as frozen whole blood, as isolated PBMCs, or as DNA extracted from either sample type. TCRbeta CDR3 regions were amplified from genomic DNA by means of the immunoSEQ Assay, a bias-controlled multiplex PCR. As for the original processing: The number of nucleated cells in each sample was estimated by amplification of reference gene primers within the assay. Sequence reads were collapsed and filtered to measure the absolute abundance of every unique TCRbeta CDR3 rearrangement. Productive Simpson clonality was computed per sample as the square root of Simpson's diversity index over productive rearrangements. The clones in this table, taken by TCRdb from immuneACCESS, are in-frame only. Not every clone is retained; where verified, under half of the shortfall comes from an unresolved V gene, and the cause of the rest is unknown. The V and J calls and clone size come from that table; D and trimming were worked out from the DNA. The sample table records fewer than 150,000 clones; approximately 84% of these occur just once. The top ten constitute about 9.3% of the sample.

Trimming leaves V shorter by 2 bases and J shorter by 6 bases, with the junction holding 11 bases beyond the gene matches. There are 16 amino acids in the CDR3, from cysteine to phenylalanine inclusive. Only CDR3 DNA is held: 48 bases, read in frame from base 1. CDR1 and CDR2 are read off the germline V gene (reference sequence) as LNHNV and YYDKDF. On this clone: It has no known antigen specificity. No quality values exist for individual bases; no much larger clone is one base distant.

The clonotype was recovered from a woman at least 80 years old in a cohort sampled during active or convalescent COVID-19. The sequenced sample consisted of peripheral blood. The sequence joins TRBV15 to TRBJ2-3; 7 bases in between match TRBD2. Here the CDR3 is given as CATSRRGGGVGDTQYF. The DNA sequence follows: TGTGCCACCAGCAGACGCGGGGGAGGGGTTGGCGATACGCAGTATTTT.